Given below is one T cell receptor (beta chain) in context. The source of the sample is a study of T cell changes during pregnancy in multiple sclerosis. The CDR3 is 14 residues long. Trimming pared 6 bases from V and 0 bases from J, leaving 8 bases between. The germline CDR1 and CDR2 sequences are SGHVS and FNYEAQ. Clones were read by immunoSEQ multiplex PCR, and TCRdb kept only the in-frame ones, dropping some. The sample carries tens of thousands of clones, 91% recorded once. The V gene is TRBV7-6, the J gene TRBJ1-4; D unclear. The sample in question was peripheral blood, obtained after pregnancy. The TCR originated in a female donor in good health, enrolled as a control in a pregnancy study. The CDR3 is CASRDTATNEKLFF. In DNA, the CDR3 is TGTGCCAGCAGAGATACTGCAACTAATGAAAAACTGTTTTTT. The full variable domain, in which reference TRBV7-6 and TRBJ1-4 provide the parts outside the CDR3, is GAGVSQSPRYKVTKRGQDVALRCDPISGHVSLYWYRQALGQGPEFLTYFNYEAQQDKSGLPNDRFSAERPEGSISTLTIQRTEQRDSAMYRCASRDTATNEKLFFGSGTQLSVL.